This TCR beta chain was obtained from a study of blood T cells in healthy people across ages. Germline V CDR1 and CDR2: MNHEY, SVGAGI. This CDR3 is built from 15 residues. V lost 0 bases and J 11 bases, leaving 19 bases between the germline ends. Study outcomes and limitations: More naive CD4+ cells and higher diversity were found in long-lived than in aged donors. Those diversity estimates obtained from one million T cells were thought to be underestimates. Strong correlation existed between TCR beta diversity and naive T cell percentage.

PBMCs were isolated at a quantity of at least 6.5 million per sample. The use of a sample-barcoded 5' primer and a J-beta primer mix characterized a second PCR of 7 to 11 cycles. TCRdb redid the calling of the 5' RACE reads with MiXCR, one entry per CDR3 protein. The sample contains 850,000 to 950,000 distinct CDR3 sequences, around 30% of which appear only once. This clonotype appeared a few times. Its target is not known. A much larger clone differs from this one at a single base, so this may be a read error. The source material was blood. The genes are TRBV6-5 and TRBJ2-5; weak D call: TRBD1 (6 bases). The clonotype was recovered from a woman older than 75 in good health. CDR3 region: CASSYSTVRGNEQYF. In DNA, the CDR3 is TGTGCCAGCAGTTACTCGACGGTCAGGGGCAATGAGCAGTACTTC.